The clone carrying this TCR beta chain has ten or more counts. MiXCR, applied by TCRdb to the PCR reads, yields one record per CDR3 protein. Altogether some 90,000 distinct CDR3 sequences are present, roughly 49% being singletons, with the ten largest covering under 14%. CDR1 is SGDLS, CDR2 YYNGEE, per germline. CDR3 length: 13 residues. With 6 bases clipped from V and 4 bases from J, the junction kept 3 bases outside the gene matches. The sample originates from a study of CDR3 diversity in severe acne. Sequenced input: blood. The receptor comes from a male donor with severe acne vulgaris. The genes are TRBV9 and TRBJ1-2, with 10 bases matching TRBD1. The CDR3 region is CASKGTGVYGYTF. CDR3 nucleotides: TGTGCCAGCAAAGGGACAGGGGTCTATGGCTACACCTTC.